The rows below give T cell receptor beta chains drawn from one sample of a study of blood T cell repertoires in COVID-19. TCRdb keeps only in-frame clones here, not all; method: immunoSEQ multiplex PCR. Here the sample spans around 310,000 clones, roughly 89% being singletons. Sequenced sample: PBMCs or T cells enriched from blood (not recorded which). These receptors all stem from a woman aged 30 to 39 who had recovered from COVID-19. Both conserved end residues are part of each CDR3. The order of the fields is CDR3 protein, V gene, J gene.

CDR3: CASRLTPNTEAFF; V: TRBV12-3/TRBV12-4; J: TRBJ1-1
CDR3: CASSTQGFRTDTQYF; V: TRBV19; J: TRBJ2-3
CDR3: CASSRTGVFSKQGQPQHF; V: TRBV21-1; J: TRBJ1-5
CDR3: CASSQDWASGELFF; V: TRBV3-1/TRBV3-2; J: TRBJ2-2
CDR3: CASSWLAGRTDTQYF; V: TRBV7-9; J: TRBJ2-3
CDR3: CASSVQMNTEAFF; V: TRBV19; J: TRBJ1-1
CDR3: CAWTAKRATRDTEAFF; V: TRBV30; J: TRBJ1-1
CDR3: CASSTPGTGVISGANVLTF; V: TRBV6-2/TRBV6-3; J: TRBJ2-6
CDR3: CASSDSKLATTNEQFF; V: TRBV6-4; J: TRBJ2-1
CDR3: CASSSRQGVVGIETQYF; V: TRBV28; J: TRBJ2-5
CDR3: CASSKGQGRPDTQYF; V: TRBV5-1; J: TRBJ2-3
CDR3: CASNRGQGNYGYTF; V: TRBV7-9; J: TRBJ1-2
CDR3: CATSDSHTGELFF; V: TRBV24-1; J: TRBJ2-2
CDR3: CASSSGQGRAREFGELFF; V: TRBV13; J: TRBJ2-2
CDR3: CASSQGLDRVNYGYTF; V: TRBV3-1/TRBV3-2; J: TRBJ1-2
CDR3: CASSLGLAGAGTGELFF; V: TRBV7-2; J: TRBJ2-2
CDR3: CASKRGGTEAFF; V: TRBV19; J: TRBJ1-1
CDR3: CASSWGQGNTEAFF; V: TRBV6-5; J: TRBJ1-1
CDR3: CASSVFQRPSNQPQHF; V: TRBV7-8; J: TRBJ1-5
CDR3: CASSVGQRETQYF; V: TRBV6-5; J: TRBJ2-5
CDR3: CASSPQGSYGYTF; V: TRBV27; J: TRBJ1-2
CDR3: CASSLEWMGLAGHVQYF; V: TRBV27; J: TRBJ2-7
CDR3: CASSLGQVQETQYF; V: TRBV11-2; J: TRBJ2-5
CDR3: CASSSGTGRYNEQFF; V: TRBV5-6; J: TRBJ2-1
CDR3: CASSLTGGRETQYF; V: TRBV5-1; J: TRBJ2-5
CDR3: CAISSTLQPNEKLFF; V: TRBV10-3; J: TRBJ1-4
CDR3: CASSEGAGVNQPQHF; V: TRBV6-1; J: TRBJ1-5
CDR3: CASSFGTFIGELFF; V: TRBV27; J: TRBJ2-2
CDR3: CASSSTTGVTEAFF; V: TRBV10-1; J: TRBJ1-1
CDR3: CASSQYPTTSDRVGGYTF; V: TRBV4-1; J: TRBJ1-2
CDR3: CASRGDRGLTYEQYF; V: TRBV6-5; J: TRBJ2-7
CDR3: CASSLQGLGEQYF; V: TRBV12-3/TRBV12-4; J: TRBJ2-7
CDR3: CASSLIRDSILSYEQYF; V: TRBV7-2; J: TRBJ2-7
CDR3: CASSPGSGGDYEQYF; V: TRBV19; J: TRBJ2-7
CDR3: CASTLTGSYNSPLHF; V: TRBV5-6; J: TRBJ1-6
CDR3: CATSSFNQPQHF; V: TRBV15; J: TRBJ1-5
CDR3: CASSEFQEFNYGYTF; V: TRBV6-1; J: TRBJ1-2
CDR3: CASSPGDRRTYEQYF; V: TRBV28; J: TRBJ2-7
CDR3: CASSAQGARGNQPQHF; V: TRBV19; J: TRBJ1-5
CDR3: CASSYIVTFGSYEQYF; V: TRBV28; J: TRBJ2-7
CDR3: CASSAASTDTQYF; V: TRBV12-3/TRBV12-4; J: TRBJ2-3
CDR3: CASSEQGRSIIGGYTF; V: TRBV2; J: TRBJ1-2
CDR3: CAIINTGNYGYTF; V: TRBV10-3; J: TRBJ1-2
CDR3: CAISDSYGYTF; V: TRBV10-3; J: TRBJ1-2
CDR3: CASSPGDFGLNTEAFF; V: TRBV18; J: TRBJ1-1